This T cell receptor beta chain was documented in a study of blood T cell repertoires in COVID-19. Study-wide background: From the United States, Italy and Spain came samples of acute and convalescent COVID-19.

This clone was seen more than once but under ten times. The CDR3 is made up of 14 amino acids. Per the germline V gene, CDR1 is LNHNV and CDR2 is YYDKDF (reference sequence). The trim removed 4 bases at V and 3 bases at J, leaving 6 bases unmatched. Source study methods: Amplification of reference gene primers provided the estimated nucleated cell counts. Clones were read by immunoSEQ multiplex PCR, and TCRdb kept only the in-frame ones, dropping some. Clonal size and the V and J genes are those of that table, whereas D and trimming came from the DNA. The table includes 86,000 or so clones, approximately 78% detected once.

This rearrangement joins TRBV15 to TRBJ2-7, with 7 bases fitting TRBD1. The clonotype comes from an elderly woman with acute or convalescent COVID-19. The specimen was peripheral blood. CDR3 bases: TGTGCCACCAGCAACCGGGACAGAGTCTACGAGCAGTACTTC. It is translated as CATSNRDRVYEQYF.